The next 25 T cell receptor beta chains were all read from a single sample in a study of cytomegalovirus exposure and HLA in healthy donors (dated by TCRdb to about 2017). The library was generated by the immunoSEQ multiplex PCR assay. For the multiplex PCR, a mixture combining 60 forward primers for TCR Vbeta segments and 13 reverse primers for TCR Jbeta segments was used. TCRdb took over this immuneACCESS table, retaining in-frame rearrangements with V and J assigned. Such tables are incomplete; in checked studies, under half of the missing clones stem from an unresolved V gene, and the remainder is unexplained. Within this sample are over 50,000 clones, with about 80% of them counted one time only. Clones ranked in the top ten supply roughly half of the sample. The sample was PBMCs. The receptor source for this set is a man aged 50 to 60 in good health and CMV-seropositive.

This chain joins TRBV5-5 and TRBJ2-5; TRBD2 aligns across 15 bases. The CDR3 runs to 16 residues. Looked up from germline, CDR1 is SGHKS and CDR2 is YYEKEE (reference sequence). The J segment lost 5 bases and the V segment lost 2 bases, leaving 4 bases of the junction unmatched. In nucleotides, the CDR3 is TGTGCCAGCAGCTTCGCCGGGACTAGCGGGAGGGAGACCCAGTACTTC. Protein product: CASSFAGTSGRETQYF.

The CDR3 loop reads CASSLGESLGEKLFF. Here the CDR3 DNA reads TGTGCCAGCAGCTTAGGGGAGTCCCTGGGGGAAAAACTGTTTTTT. The V and J genes are TRBV7-9 and TRBJ1-4; D unresolved. Per germline, CDR1 SEHNR and CDR2 FQNEAQ (reference sequence). V lost 1 base and J 8 bases, leaving 14 bases between the germline ends. The CDR3 consists of 15 residues.

This clone was recorded only once. A junction boundary mismatches the germline segment, possibly from a read error. The V and J genes are TRBV5-1 and TRBJ1-2, with a tentative D call TRBD1 (5 bases). CDR1 is SGHRS and CDR2 is YFSETQ in the germline V gene. The CDR3 is 14 amino acids. DNA of the CDR3: TGCGCCAGCAGCTTGACACCGGGGGACTATGGCTCCACCTTC. It yields the protein CASSLTPGDYGSTF.

This chain joins TRBV7-9 and TRBJ1-2, with a tentative D call TRBD1 (6 bases). Trimming removed 5 bases from V and 4 bases from J, with 11 bases in between. CDR3 length equals 13 residues. CDR1 SEHNR and CDR2 FQNEAQ come from the germline V gene (reference sequence). The CDR3 is CASSLGQSYGYTF. CDR3 nucleotide sequence: TGTGCCAGCAGCCTTGGACAGAGCTATGGCTACACCTTC. Based on the CDR3 plus reference TRBV7-9 and TRBJ1-2, the full variable domain is DTGVSQNPRHKITKRGQNVTFRCDPISEHNRLYWYRQTLGQGPEFLTYFQNEAQLEKSRLLSDRFSAERPKGSFSTLEIQRTEQGDSAMYLCASSLGQSYGYTFGSGTRLTVV.

J is TRBJ2-7 and V is TRBV7-9; 7 bases fit TRBD2. The CDR3 is made up of 14 amino acids. The ends lost 3 bases at V and 3 bases at J; junction bases unmatched: 5. Germline V gene data show CDR1 as SEHNR and CDR2 as FQNEAQ (reference sequence). This CDR3 reads CASSFRGVHYEQYF. In DNA, the CDR3 is TGTGCCAGCAGCTTTCGGGGGGTACACTACGAGCAGTACTTC.

This rearrangement joins TRBV30 to TRBJ2-7; TRBD1 aligns across 10 bases. With 2 bases clipped from V and 5 bases from J, the junction kept 12 bases outside the gene matches. This CDR3 region has 16 residues. Germline-derived CDR1 and CDR2 are GTSNPN and SVGIG (reference sequence). The CDR3 protein is CAWSRGLGQGGDEQYF. DNA for the CDR3: TGTGCCTGGAGTCGGGGGCTTGGACAGGGGGGCGACGAGCAGTACTTC.

The chain couples TRBV7-2 to TRBJ1-2; no definite D call. Germline V gene data show CDR1 as SGHTA and CDR2 as FQGNSA. V was shortened by 0 bases and J by 5 bases, with 4 bases between the two germline ends. CDR3 length equals 12 residues. The CDR3 region has the DNA TGTGCCAGCAGCTTAGCGGCATATGGCTACACCTTC. Translated: CASSLAAYGYTF.

Worth noting for this clone: One end of the junction fails to match germline, which may point to a read error. The rearrangement joins TRBV7-9 to TRBJ2-7, with 11 bases identical to TRBD2. The CDR3 has 16 residues. Per germline, CDR1 SEHNR and CDR2 FQNEAQ (reference sequence). CDR3 sequence (DNA): TGTTCCAGCAGCTACAGGGGGACTAGCGGTTCCTACGAGCAGTACTTC. Translation: CSSSYRGTSGSYEQYF. Drawing the rest from reference TRBV7-9 and TRBJ2-7, the complete variable domain is DTGVSQNPRHKITKRGQNVTFRCDPISEHNRLYWYRQTLGQGPEFLTYFQNEAQLEKSRLLSDRFSAERPKGSFSTLEIQRTEQGDSAMYLCSSSYRGTSGSYEQYFGPGTRLTVT.

The chain uses TRBV30 and TRBJ2-6, with D tentatively TRBD2 (7 bases). Germline CDR1 and CDR2: GTSNPN and SVGIG (reference sequence). The CDR3 runs to 24 residues. V lost 3 bases and J 3 bases, leaving 39 bases between the germline ends. The CDR3, as DNA: TGTGCCTGGAGCCGACCCCCGTTGAGGGGCACGAGCCGGGGGGCAGTCTATGGGGCCAACGTCCTGACTTTC. Its protein is CAWSRPPLRGTSRGAVYGANVLTF.

This clone turned up a few times. The CDR3 loop is CASSVGPGEPARTQYF. DNA of the CDR3: TGTGCCAGCAGCGTAGGACCTGGGGAGCCTGCCAGGACCCAGTACTTC. This sequence joins TRBV9 and TRBJ2-5; D might be TRBD2 (5 bases). Germline values: CDR1 SGDLS, CDR2 YYNGEE. V was pared by 0 bases and J by 7 bases, with 19 bases between. This CDR3 comprises 16 residues.

The chain combines TRBV4-2 with TRBJ2-3, with 9 bases matching TRBD2. Trimming took 11 bases from V and 4 from J; bases not matched to a gene: 10. Germline CDR1 reads LGHNA; CDR2 reads YNFKEQ. The CDR3 is 14 amino acids. The CDR3 loop reads CAGGAGGYSDTQYF. The CDR3 bases are TGTGCCGGAGGGGCGGGGGGGTATTCAGATACGCAGTATTTT.

The rearrangement joins TRBV4-1 to TRBJ2-1, with TRBD2 identical over 11 bases. Looked up from germline, CDR1 is MGHRA and CDR2 is YSYEKL. Trimming at V came to 1 base and at J to 10 bases, leaving 12 bases not matched to a gene. The CDR3 extends over 17 amino acids. Here the CDR3 DNA reads TGCGCCAGCAGCCAAGGTACCGGGACTAGCGGAATCGGGGAGCAGTTCTTC. Encoded protein: CASSQGTGTSGIGEQFF.

The V call is TRBV6-1, the J call TRBJ2-7; 10 nucleotides agree with TRBD2. Germline V CDR1 and CDR2: MNHNS, SASEGT. CDR3 size: 15 residues. The junction had 6 bases not matched to a gene; V was cut back by 6 bases and J by 1 base. The CDR3 protein is CASSKTSGVSYEQYF. For the CDR3, the DNA is TGTGCCAGCAGCAAAACTAGCGGGGTATCCTACGAGCAGTACTTC.

The chain links TRBV2 to TRBJ1-3; 7 bases agree with TRBD1. The germline CDR1 and CDR2 sequences are SNHLY and FYNNEI. The junction had 10 bases not matched to a gene; V was cut back by 5 bases and J by 0 bases. This CDR3 has 17 amino acids. CDR3: CASSIPRDSFSGNTIYF. CDR3 nucleotides: TGTGCCAGCAGTATACCACGGGACAGCTTCTCTGGAAACACCATATATTTT.

The chain is built from TRBV25-1 and TRBJ2-7; no reliable D call. Trimming took 3 bases from V and 2 from J, leaving 17 bases between them. Germline V gene sequence: CDR1 MGHDK, CDR2 SYGVNS. The CDR3 is 16 residues long. The CDR3 spells CASSDSSGRSTYEQYF. The CDR3 DNA sequence: TGTGCCAGCAGTGATTCGTCTGGCCGATCCACCTACGAGCAGTACTTC.

This clone was found a few times. The gene calls are TRBV7-3 and TRBJ2-7, with a tentative D call TRBD2 (5 bases). The CDR3 extends over 14 amino acids. Trimming pared 1 base from V and 1 base from J, leaving 8 bases between. Germline V lookup: CDR1 SGHTA, CDR2 FQGTGA. CDR3 sequence (DNA): TGTGCCAGCAGCTTAATGGGCGGGTCCTACGAGCAGTACTTC. It is translated as CASSLMGGSYEQYF.

V gene TRBV7-3 combines with J gene TRBJ2-2; TRBD2 aligns across 11 bases. The CDR3 is 16 amino acids. Germline CDR1 SGHTA, CDR2 FQGTGA. J gave up 4 bases and V 5 bases, and 6 bases lay outside the gene matches. In nucleotides, the CDR3 is TGTGCCAGCAGCCGTCAACTAGCGGGAGCCACCGGGGAGCTGTTTTTT. Its protein product is CASSRQLAGATGELFF. The full variable domain, in which reference TRBV7-3 and TRBJ2-2 provide the parts outside the CDR3, is GAGVSQTPSNKVTEKGKYVELRCDPISGHTALYWYRQSLGQGPEFLIYFQGTGAADDSGLPNDRFFAVRPEGSVSTLKIQRTERGDSAVYLCASSRQLAGATGELFFGEGSRLTVL.

This chain joins TRBV9 and TRBJ1-3, with 7 bases matching TRBD1. Trimming removed 5 bases from V and 2 bases from J; junction bases left unmatched: 1. Germline V lookup: CDR1 SGDLS, CDR2 YYNGEE. This CDR3 contains 13 residues. The CDR3: CASSDRAGNTIYF. DNA of the CDR3: TGTGCCAGCAGTGACAGGGCTGGAAACACCATATATTTT.

V and J are TRBV11-2 and TRBJ1-3; maybe TRBD1 (6 bases). The CDR3 has 14 amino acids. Germline lookup yields CDR1 SGHAT and CDR2 FQNNGV. With 5 bases removed from V and 7 bases from J, the gap between germline ends came to 15 bases. CDR3 in DNA: TGTGCCAGCAGCCCGGCAGGGGACATCAACACCATATATTTT. Residues: CASSPAGDINTIYF.

This sequence joins TRBV25-1 and TRBJ1-3; D may be TRBD1 (6 bases). The CDR3 sequence is 16 residues long. Germline CDR1 and CDR2: MGHDK and SYGVNS. The V end lost 1 base, the J end lost 3 bases, and 13 bases lay between the germline ends. The CDR3 region is CASSELAGGDGNTIYF. CDR3 nucleotide sequence: TGTGCCAGCAGTGAATTGGCTGGGGGCGATGGAAACACCATATATTTT.

Here the CDR3 reads CASSVDISVNSPLHF. CDR3 DNA sequence: TGTGCCAGCAGCGTAGACATCTCAGTTAATTCACCCCTCCACTTT. The chain joins TRBV9 to TRBJ1-6; D is unclear. The CDR3 spans 15 residues. Trimming left V 0 bases short and J 6 bases short, with 10 bases between. Per the germline V gene, CDR1 is SGDLS and CDR2 is YYNGEE.

Ten or more counts support this clone. The chain links TRBV7-2 to TRBJ2-7; unclear D gene. Trimming shortened V by 5 bases and J by 4 bases, and 12 bases separated the two germline ends. Germline values: CDR1 SGHTA, CDR2 FQGNSA. The length of the CDR3 is 13 residues. In DNA, the CDR3 is TGTGCCAGCAGCCTAACCTTTGGTTACGAGCAGTACTTC. The encoded protein is CASSLTFGYEQYF.

CDR3 amino acids: CASSQIGASGGPGDTQYF. The CDR3 DNA reads as TGCGCCAGCAGCCAAATCGGGGCTAGCGGGGGGCCGGGAGATACGCAGTATTTT. The J gene is TRBJ2-3, the V gene TRBV4-1; TRBD2 matches 11 bases. V lost 2 bases to trimming and J lost 5 bases; unmatched junction nucleotides: 12. This CDR3 has 18 amino acids. Germline CDR1 and CDR2: MGHRA and YSYEKL.

V is TRBV7-3 and J is TRBJ2-7, with TRBD2 matching 9 bases. The length of the CDR3 is 15 residues. V lost 2 bases and J lost 6; bases outside the gene matches: 8. In germline, CDR1 is SGHTA, CDR2 FQGTGA. CDR3 amino acids: CASSLGLAGVAEQYF. DNA for the CDR3: TGTGCCAGCAGCTTAGGCTTAGCGGGAGTAGCCGAGCAGTACTTC. The variable domain in full, completed from reference TRBV7-3 and TRBJ2-7, reads GAGVSQTPSNKVTEKGKYVELRCDPISGHTALYWYRQSLGQGPEFLIYFQGTGAADDSGLPNDRFFAVRPEGSVSTLKIQRTERGDSAVYLCASSLGLAGVAEQYFGPGTRLTVT.

In this sample, this clone turned up a few times. The chain carries TRBV12-5 and TRBJ2-2; D is ambiguous. Trimming left V 0 bases short and J 0 bases short, with 5 bases between. CDR1 LGHNT and CDR2 FRNRAP come from the germline V gene. This CDR3 spans 15 amino acids. In DNA, the CDR3 is TGTGCTAGTGGTTTGGTAATATCGAACACCGGGGAGCTGTTTTTT. This encodes CASGLVISNTGELFF.